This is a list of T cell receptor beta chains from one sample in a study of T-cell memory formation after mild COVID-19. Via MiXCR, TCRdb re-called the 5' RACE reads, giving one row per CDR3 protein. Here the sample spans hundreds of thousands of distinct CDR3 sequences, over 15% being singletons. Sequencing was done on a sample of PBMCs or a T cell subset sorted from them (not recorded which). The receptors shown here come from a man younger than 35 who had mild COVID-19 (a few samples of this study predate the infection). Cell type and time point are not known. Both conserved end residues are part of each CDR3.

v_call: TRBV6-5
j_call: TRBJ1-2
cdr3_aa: CAIQGAGGYTF

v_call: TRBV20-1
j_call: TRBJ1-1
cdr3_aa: CSAEATQWNTEAFF

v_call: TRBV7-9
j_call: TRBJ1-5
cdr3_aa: CASSRTGRNQPQHF

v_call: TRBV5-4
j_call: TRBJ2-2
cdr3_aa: CASSFNLDNTGELFF

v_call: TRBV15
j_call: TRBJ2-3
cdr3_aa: CATSRRISGGSDTQYF

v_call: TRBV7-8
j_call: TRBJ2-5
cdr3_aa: CASSRQYQETQYF

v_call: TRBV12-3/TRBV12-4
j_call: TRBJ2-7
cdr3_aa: CASVLGTGMSEQYF

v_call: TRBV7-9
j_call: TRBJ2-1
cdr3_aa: CASSPSGGTNEQFF

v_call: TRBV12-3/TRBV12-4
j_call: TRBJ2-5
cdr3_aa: CASTLGAGEGTQYF

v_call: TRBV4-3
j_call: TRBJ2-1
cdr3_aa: CASSQDQGRNNEQFF

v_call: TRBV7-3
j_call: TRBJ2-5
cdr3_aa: CASSLTGPGQGVGETQYF

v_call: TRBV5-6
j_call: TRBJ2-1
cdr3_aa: CASSVTNYNEQFF

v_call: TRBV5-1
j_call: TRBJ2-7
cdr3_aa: CASSHDQTPFYEQYF

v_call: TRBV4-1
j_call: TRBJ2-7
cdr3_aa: CASSAPGLSYEQYF

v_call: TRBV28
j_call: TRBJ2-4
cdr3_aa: CASRGPDRVGNIQYF

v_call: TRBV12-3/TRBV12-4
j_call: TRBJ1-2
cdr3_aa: CASKGTAGGYTF

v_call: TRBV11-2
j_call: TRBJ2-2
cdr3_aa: CASSLDPTGELFF

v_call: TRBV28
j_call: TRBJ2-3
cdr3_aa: CASYRAPLADTQYF

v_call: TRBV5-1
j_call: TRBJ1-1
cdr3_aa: CASSLSSAAGPEAFF

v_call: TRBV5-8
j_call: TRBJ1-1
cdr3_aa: CASSVNEYTEAFF

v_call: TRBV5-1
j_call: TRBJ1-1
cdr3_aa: CASSPEGTPHTEAFF

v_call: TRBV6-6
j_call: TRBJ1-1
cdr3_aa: CASSPGQPEAFF

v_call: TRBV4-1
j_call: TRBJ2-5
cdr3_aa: CASSPWGSGPLGETQYF

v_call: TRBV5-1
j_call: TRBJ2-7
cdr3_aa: CASRSGQGPSYEQYF

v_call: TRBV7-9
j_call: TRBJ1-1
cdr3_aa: CASSLAVTGPEAFF

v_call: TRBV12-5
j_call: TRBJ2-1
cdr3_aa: CASGLGGSATNEQFF

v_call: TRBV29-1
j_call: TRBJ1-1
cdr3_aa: CSVELILHTEAFF

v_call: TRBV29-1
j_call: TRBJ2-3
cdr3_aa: CSVETSGGPDTQYF

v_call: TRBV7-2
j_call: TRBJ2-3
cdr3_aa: CASTPGQVRADTQYF

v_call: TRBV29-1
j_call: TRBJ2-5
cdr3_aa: CSVSQGRPQETQYF

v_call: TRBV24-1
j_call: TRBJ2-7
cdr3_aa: CATSRTYRPYEQYF

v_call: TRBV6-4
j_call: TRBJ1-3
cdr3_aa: CASRRPESSGNTIYF

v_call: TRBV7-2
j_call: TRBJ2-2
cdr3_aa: CASSQRTGGSFGELFF

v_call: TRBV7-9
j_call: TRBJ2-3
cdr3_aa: CASSLRFGRVGHTDTQYF

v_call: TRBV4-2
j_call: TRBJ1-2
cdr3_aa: CASSRRENYGYTF

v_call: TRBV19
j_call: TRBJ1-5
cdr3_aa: CASTWRNSNQPQHF

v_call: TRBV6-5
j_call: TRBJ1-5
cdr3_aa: CASRGWGGNQPQHF

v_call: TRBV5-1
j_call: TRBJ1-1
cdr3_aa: CASSLTGMIEAFF

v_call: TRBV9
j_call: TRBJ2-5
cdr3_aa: CASSEGYSRAETQYF

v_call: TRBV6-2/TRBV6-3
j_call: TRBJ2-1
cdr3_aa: CASSYRTGKAEQFF

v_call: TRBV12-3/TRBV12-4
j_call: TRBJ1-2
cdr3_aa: CASRTQGAANYGYTF

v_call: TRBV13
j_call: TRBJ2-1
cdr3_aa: CASSSGEHLFNEQFF

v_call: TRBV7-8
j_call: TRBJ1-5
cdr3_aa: CASSGRGDQPQHF

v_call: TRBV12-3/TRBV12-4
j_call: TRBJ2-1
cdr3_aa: CASSINPSGVGEQFF

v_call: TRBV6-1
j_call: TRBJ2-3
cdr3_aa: CASSEGTGGVDTQYF

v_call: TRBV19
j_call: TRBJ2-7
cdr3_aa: CASSMGTGREQYF

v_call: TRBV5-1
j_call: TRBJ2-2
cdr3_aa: CASSLSRRGSGPTTGELFF

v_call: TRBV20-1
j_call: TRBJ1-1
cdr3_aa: CSAGGGGGGAFF

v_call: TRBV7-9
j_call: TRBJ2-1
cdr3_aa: CASSYTTGGYSSYNEQFF

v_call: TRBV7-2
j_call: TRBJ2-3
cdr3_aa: CASSPGRADTQYF